A single sample gave rise to the 22 T cell receptor beta chains below, sequenced in a study of blood T cell repertoires in COVID-19. Some clones are missing from TCRdb's copy, which holds only in-frame ones; the method was immunoSEQ multiplex PCR. The sample contains roughly 310,000 clones, 75% to 90% of which appear only once. The material sequenced was peripheral blood. The receptors originated from a woman in her twenties or thirties with COVID-19, enrolled during active disease.

The chain combines TRBV19 with TRBJ2-7, with unresolved D. Germline CDR1 reads LNHDA; CDR2 reads SQIVND (reference sequence). V was shortened by 3 bases and J by 0 bases, with 12 bases between the two germline ends. This CDR3 has 15 amino acids. The chain's CDR3 is CASSITRQHSYEQYF. CDR3 bases: TGTGCCAGTAGTATCACCAGGCAGCACTCCTACGAGCAGTACTTC.

A single count supports this clone. The chain links TRBV14 to TRBJ2-1; TRBD2 aligns across 7 bases. Looked up from germline, CDR1 is SGHDN and CDR2 is FVKESK. The V gene end was trimmed by 1 base and the J gene end by 6 bases; junction bases not matched to a gene: 9. This CDR3 region has 16 residues. The CDR3, as DNA: TGTGCCAGCAGCCAAGTAGCGGGCCCGCTCCTCAATGAGCAGTTCTTC. Protein sequence: CASSQVAGPLLNEQFF.

This rearrangement joins TRBV6-1 to TRBJ1-1; D is unclear. CDR1 and CDR2 (germline): MNHNS, SASEGT. CDR3 length: 13 amino acids. The V gene lost 2 bases and the J gene lost 0 bases, with 4 bases spanning the gap. The CDR3 DNA is TGTGCCAGCAGTGAATTAGTGAACACTGAAGCTTTCTTT. This codes for CASSELVNTEAFF.

J is TRBJ1-4 and V is TRBV19; D unclear. The CDR3 totals 14 residues. The V end lost 5 bases, the J end lost 0 bases, and 7 bases lay between the germline ends. From germline, CDR1 is LNHDA and CDR2 SQIVND (reference sequence). CDR3 sequence reads: CASSAGTTNEKLFF. The CDR3 DNA sequence: TGTGCCAGTAGTGCGGGGACAACTAATGAAAAACTGTTTTTT.

The CDR3 DNA follows: TGTGCCAGCAAAAGGGGGCTGGGGACTGAAGCTTTCTTT. This gives the protein CASKRGLGTEAFF. The chain has TRBV5-6 and TRBJ1-1; TRBD1 matches 7 bases. There are 13 residues in the CDR3. Germline V CDR1 and CDR2: SGHDT, YYEEEE. The trim removed 6 bases at V and 5 bases at J, leaving 7 bases unmatched.

This clone was seen a single time. The chain carries TRBV4-1 and TRBJ1-4; no reliable D call. The CDR3 covers 16 residues. Trimming shortened V by 7 bases and J by 6 bases, and 21 bases separated the two germline ends. The germline gives CDR1 MGHRA, CDR2 YSYEKL. The CDR3 reads CASTPTFFGIHEKLFF. The CDR3 region has the DNA TGCGCCAGCACCCCTACCTTTTTTGGTATTCATGAAAAACTGTTTTTT.

V usage is TRBV7-3 and J usage is TRBJ2-2; the D gene is possibly TRBD1 (6 bases). From germline, CDR1 is SGHTA and CDR2 FQGTGA. This CDR3 is built from 15 residues. V was pared by 2 bases and J by 1 base, with 8 bases between. The DNA for the CDR3 is TGTGCCAGCAGCTTAGGGACATTGAACACCGGGGAGCTGTTTTTT. Protein product: CASSLGTLNTGELFF.

In its sample, this clone was seen once. The chain is built from TRBV30 and TRBJ1-3; D is unclear. The ends were cut back, 5 bases at V and 3 bases at J, with 5 bases in the middle. Germline assignment: CDR1 GTSNPN and CDR2 SVGIG (reference sequence). This CDR3 comprises 11 residues. CDR3 protein: CAWDGGNTIYF. In DNA form, the CDR3 reads TGTGCCTGGGACGGTGGAAACACCATATATTTT.

Only a few counts were recorded for this clone. The chain combines TRBV11-2 with TRBJ1-3; D not resolved. The CDR3 is made up of 15 amino acids. In germline, CDR1 is SGHAT, CDR2 FQNNGV. V gave up 0 bases and J gave up 1 base, with 7 bases separating them. CDR3 sequence: CASSLDQTSGNTIYF. The CDR3 region has the DNA TGTGCCAGCAGCTTAGATCAAACATCTGGAAACACCATATATTTT.

This clone was counted a single time. The chain joins TRBV3-1 (or the pseudogene TRBV3-2) to TRBJ1-1; TRBD1 matches at 8 bases. V dropped 4 bases and J dropped 1; count of bases not matched to a gene: 5. Germline lookup yields CDR1 LGHDT and CDR2 YNNKEL (reference sequence). The CDR3 sequence is 15 residues long. DNA of the CDR3: TGTGCCAGCAGCCTTACAGGGGGAGGGAACACTGAAGCTTTCTTT. It codes for CASSLTGGGNTEAFF.

The chain links TRBV10-3 to TRBJ2-7; 8 bases match TRBD2. The ends lost 0 bases at V and 5 bases at J; junction bases unmatched: 6. CDR3 length equals 15 residues. Germline V gene data show CDR1 as ENHRY and CDR2 as SYGVKD. Here the CDR3 reads CAISESAAGVDEQYF. CDR3 bases: TGTGCCATCAGTGAGTCGGCAGCGGGGGTGGACGAGCAGTACTTC.

V is TRBV6-5 and J is TRBJ1-1; TRBD1 aligns across 7 bases. CDR3 length: 11 residues. J was trimmed by 10 bases and V by 6 bases; bases with no gene match: 5. The germline V gene encodes CDR1 MNHEY and CDR2 SVGAGI. Here the CDR3 reads CASSIQGGAFF. The DNA of the CDR3 is TGTGCCAGCAGCATCCAGGGGGGAGCTTTCTTT.

V and J are TRBV27 and TRBJ2-3, with 7 bases lining up with TRBD2. Trimming took 8 bases from V and 4 from J; bases not matched to a gene: 9. Germline-derived CDR1 and CDR2 are MNHEY and SMNVEV (reference sequence). The CDR3 has 14 residues. The CDR3 DNA reads as TGTGCCAGCTGGGAGAGGCGGGAGTCAGATACGCAGTATTTT. Residues: CASWERRESDTQYF.

The chain links TRBV6-1 to TRBJ1-5; D perhaps matches TRBD1 (5 bases). V was pared by 2 bases and J by 3 bases, with 11 bases between. The CDR3 sequence is 15 residues long. CDR1 and CDR2 (germline): MNHNS, SASEGT. The CDR3 DNA is TGTGCCAGCAGTGAATGGGGGGGAGACAATCAGCCCCAGCATTTT. As protein: CASSEWGGDNQPQHF.

This clone has a single count. The gene calls are TRBV28 and TRBJ1-1, with 7 nucleotides matching TRBD1. CDR3 length: 13 amino acids. V lost 5 bases and J lost 4; bases outside the gene matches: 4. Germline V gene data show CDR1 as MDHEN and CDR2 as SYDVKM. CDR3: CASSEGQRTEAFF. The CDR3 DNA is TGTGCCAGCAGTGAGGGACAGCGCACTGAAGCTTTCTTT.

V is TRBV7-9 and J is TRBJ1-1, with TRBD1 matching 7 bases. Germline CDR1 SEHNR, CDR2 FQNEAQ (reference sequence). V trimming: 8 bases; J trimming: 1 base; junction bases outside the gene matches: 7. CDR3 length equals 14 residues. CDR3 residues: CASGTGQRNTEAFF. As DNA, the CDR3 is TGTGCCAGCGGGACGGGACAGAGGAACACTGAAGCTTTCTTT.

This sequence joins TRBV5-1 and TRBJ1-2, with D perhaps matching TRBD1 (5 bases). The germline gives CDR1 SGHRS, CDR2 YFSETQ. V lost 4 bases and J lost 4, with 14 bases in between. This CDR3 is built from 14 residues. CDR3 region: CASSATGTVYGYTF. For the CDR3, the DNA is TGCGCCAGCAGCGCCACCGGGACTGTCTATGGCTACACCTTC.

This clone was observed a single time. The gene calls are TRBV7-9 and TRBJ1-5; TRBD1 matches at 7 bases. V was pared by 1 base and J by 6 bases, with 6 bases of the junction left unmatched. The CDR3 is 15 residues long. Germline values: CDR1 SEHNR, CDR2 FQNEAQ (reference sequence). Here the CDR3 DNA reads TGTGCCAGCAGCTTAGGAGGGGGCAGGGGTCAGCCCCAGCATTTT. Protein sequence: CASSLGGGRGQPQHF. Looking up the rest from reference TRBV7-9 and TRBJ1-5 gives the full variable domain: DTGVSQNPRHKITKRGQNVTFRCDPISEHNRLYWYRQTLGQGPEFLTYFQNEAQLEKSRLLSDRFSAERPKGSFSTLEIQRTEQGDSAMYLCASSLGGGRGQPQHFGDGTRLSIL.

The genes are TRBV4-1 and TRBJ1-2, with 10 nucleotides matching TRBD1. The CDR3 runs 15 residues. Trimming took 0 bases from V and 7 from J; bases not matched to a gene: 5. Germline CDR1 MGHRA, CDR2 YSYEKL. CDR3 in amino acids: CASSQDPRDRGGYTF. DNA for the CDR3: TGCGCCAGCAGCCAAGATCCACGGGACAGGGGTGGCTACACCTTC.

The rearrangement uses TRBV7-9 and TRBJ1-4, with D perhaps TRBD1 (6 bases). Germline assignment: CDR1 SEHNR and CDR2 FQNEAQ (reference sequence). V was cut by 2 bases and J by 5 bases, with 15 bases left in between. The CDR3 runs to 16 residues. The CDR3: CASSLSPGRGNEKLFF. The CDR3 DNA reads as TGTGCCAGCAGCTTAAGTCCGGGCAGGGGAAATGAAAAACTGTTTTTT.

The chain has TRBV4-1 and TRBJ1-1; no clear D gene. Trimming took off 7 bases at V and 8 bases at J, with 14 bases between the two ends. CDR1 is MGHRA, CDR2 YSYEKL, per germline. The CDR3 covers 12 residues. CDR3 sequence: CASTDPGREAFF. CDR3 DNA: TGCGCCAGCACCGATCCAGGAAGAGAAGCTTTCTTT.

This chain uses TRBV5-1 with TRBJ2-7; 11 bases match TRBD2. The germline V gene encodes CDR1 SGHRS and CDR2 YFSETQ. Losses at the gene ends were 4 bases for V and 7 bases for J; bases not matched to a gene: 7. The CDR3 spans 14 residues. CDR3 sequence: CASSTTSGSGEQYF. CDR3 nucleotides: TGCGCCAGCAGCACAACTAGCGGGAGCGGAGAGCAGTACTTC.